Listed below are T cell receptor beta chains from one sample, sequenced in a study of cytomegalovirus exposure and HLA in healthy donors. The data were produced by immunoSEQ multiplex PCR, yet TCRdb's version contains in-frame clones alone and is incomplete. Here the sample spans about 170,000 clones, over 60% being singletons. The source material was PBMCs. These receptors were obtained from a female donor in good health and CMV-seronegative. CDR3s include the opening cysteine and the closing phenylalanine or tryptophan. The D gene is left open where the match is weak. The listing skips clone size in some rows; elsewhere it reads once, few, many or a size class.

size	D	J	V	CDR3	DNA
NA	TRBD2	TRBJ2-1	TRBV27	CASSWGRAGGQFF	TGTGCCAGCAGTTGGGGCAGGGCGGGAGGGCAGTTCTTC
once	NA	TRBJ2-2	TRBV4-3	CASSQASGANTGELFF	TGCGCCAGCAGCCAAGCGTCGGGAGCGAACACCGGGGAGCTGTTTTTT
NA	TRBD2	TRBJ2-7	TRBV6-5	CASSGTSVYEQYF	TGTGCCAGCAGCGGGACTAGCGTCTACGAGCAGTACTTC
NA	NA	TRBJ2-4	TRBV7-9	CASSLAKNSQYF	TGTGCCAGCAGCTTGGCCAAAAACAGTCAGTACTTC
few	TRBD1	TRBJ1-2	TRBV19	CASSIMLPRQGAKQNYGYTF	TGTGCCAGTAGTATCATGCTCCCGAGACAGGGGGCGAAACAAAACTATGGCTACACCTTC
NA	TRBD2	TRBJ2-2	TRBV11-3	CASSSASGRARAGELFF	TGTGCCAGCAGCTCAGCTAGCGGGAGGGCCCGAGCCGGGGAGCTGTTTTTT
few	TRBD1	TRBJ1-2	TRBV7-2	CASSSTTGFGYTF	TGTGCCAGCAGCTCAACGACAGGGTTTGGCTACACCTTC
NA	NA	TRBJ1-5	TRBV27	CASSLDRPDPYSNQPQHF	TGTGCCAGCAGCTTAGACAGACCCGACCCGTATAGCAATCAGCCCCAGCATTTT
few	NA	TRBJ1-6	TRBV27	CASKEQGPRYNSPLHF	TGTGCCAGCAAGGAGCAGGGGCCCCGTTATAATTCACCCCTCCACTTT
NA	NA	TRBJ1-2	TRBV28	CASSLGGAFGYTF	TGTGCCAGCAGTTTAGGGGGGGCTTTTGGCTACACCTTC
NA	NA	TRBJ1-4	TRBV14	CASSQGAEEKLFF	TGTGCCAGCAGCCAGGGGGCGGAGGAAAAACTGTTTTTT
NA	NA	TRBJ1-5	TRBV18	CASSPKDSDQPQHF	TGTGCCAGCTCACCGAAGGACAGCGATCAGCCCCAGCATTTT
NA	NA	TRBJ1-2	TRBV5-4	CASSLSDQGPYGYTF	TGTGCCAGCAGCTTAAGCGACCAGGGGCCCTATGGCTACACCTTC
NA	NA	TRBJ1-1	TRBV4-3	CASSQEWSGNTEAFF	TGCGCCAGCAGCCAAGAATGGTCGGGGAACACTGAAGCTTTCTTT
NA	TRBD2	TRBJ2-3	TRBV11-2	CASSFTTLAGATDTQYF	TGTGCCAGCAGCTTTACCACTTTGGCGGGAGCCACAGATACGCAGTATTTT
NA	TRBD1	TRBJ1-5	TRBV7-9	CASSPGQGDQPQHF	TGTGCCAGCAGCCCGGGACAGGGGGATCAGCCCCAGCATTTT
NA	TRBD1	TRBJ2-7	TRBV9	CASSVDLPDRGYHEQYF	TGTGCCAGCAGCGTAGACCTGCCAGACAGGGGATACCACGAGCAGTACTTC
NA	NA	TRBJ1-1	TRBV6-5	CASSRGGKNTEAFF	TGTGCCAGCAGTCGGGGGGGAAAGAACACTGAAGCTTTCTTT
NA	NA	TRBJ2-4	TRBV7-2	CASSSLPGIQYF	TGTGCCAGCAGCTCACTCCCCGGCATTCAGTACTTC
NA	NA	TRBJ2-1	TRBV4-3	CASSQDPQGSYNEQFF	TGCGCCAGCAGCCAAGATCCTCAGGGGTCCTACAATGAGCAGTTCTTC
NA	NA	TRBJ1-1	TRBV7-8	CASSLGPRNTEAFF	TGTGCCAGCAGCTTAGGGCCCCGGAACACTGAAGCTTTCTTT
NA	TRBD2	TRBJ2-3	TRBV5-1	CASSLLVSGGVTDTQYF	TGCGCCAGCAGCTTGTTGGTTAGCGGGGGGGTCACAGATACGCAGTATTTT
NA	NA	TRBJ1-5	TRBV9	CASSKSARRTFQPQHF	TGTGCCAGCAGCAAGTCAGCAAGACGGACATTCCAGCCCCAGCATTTT
NA	NA	TRBJ2-5	TRBV4-1	CASGAYREETQYF	TGCGCCAGCGGCGCTTACAGGGAAGAGACCCAGTACTTC
NA	NA	TRBJ1-6	TRBV7-9	CASSLKGPILNSPLHF	TGTGCCAGCAGCTTAAAGGGGCCTATACTTAATTCACCCCTCCACTTT
NA	NA	TRBJ1-2	TRBV2	CASSGQGAGYTF	TGTGCCAGCAGCGGCCAAGGGGCTGGCTACACCTTC
NA	NA	TRBJ1-4	TRBV13	CASSRLQSGFGKLFF	TGTGCCAGCAGCCGACTCCAGAGTGGGTTTGGAAAACTGTTTTTT
NA	NA	TRBJ1-3	TRBV7-9	CASSSQETWGNTIYF	TGTGCCAGCAGCTCGCAAGAAACATGGGGAAACACCATATATTTT
NA	NA	TRBJ2-2	TRBV5-6	CASSFRVSQRVELFF	TGTGCCAGCAGCTTTCGGGTCAGCCAGAGGGTGGAGCTGTTTTTT
NA	TRBD1	TRBJ1-1	TRBV25-1	CASRDRGSGTEAFF	TGTGCCAGCAGGGACAGGGGTTCAGGCACTGAAGCTTTCTTT
NA	NA	TRBJ1-1	TRBV9	CASSARQDRFTEAFF	TGTGCCAGCAGCGCGCGACAGGATAGATTCACTGAAGCTTTCTTT
NA	TRBD2	TRBJ2-3	TRBV9	CASSARLDSGGWDTQYF	TGTGCCAGCAGCGCCCGACTAGATAGCGGGGGTTGGGATACGCAGTATTTT
NA	TRBD1	TRBJ1-3	TRBV5-1	CASSAGQLSGNTIYF	TGCGCCAGCAGCGCGGGACAGCTCTCTGGAAACACCATATATTTT